These 25 T cell receptor beta chains originate from one sample sequenced in a study of control samples from healthy donors and cancer patients. Only in-frame clones appear in the TCRdb table, and some are missing; sequencing was by immunoSEQ multiplex PCR. This table holds roughly 14,000 clones, roughly 77% found once. Sequenced input: formalin-fixed, paraffin-embedded tissue. The receptors come from a female donor with lung cancer.

The V gene is TRBV27, the J gene TRBJ2-1; 7 bases are shared with TRBD2. Germline V CDR1 and CDR2: MNHEY, SMNVEV (reference sequence). CDR3 length equals 16 residues. V dropped 2 bases and J dropped 7; count of bases not matched to a gene: 11. DNA for the CDR3: TGTGCCAGCAGTTTAAGGGTCCGGGAGGCCGGTAATGAGCAGTTCTTC. Amino acid sequence: CASSLRVREAGNEQFF.

V usage is TRBV14 and J usage is TRBJ1-2; 10 bases line up with TRBD1. V gave up 4 bases and J gave up 6 bases; unmatched junction bases: 8. Per germline, CDR1 SGHDN and CDR2 FVKESK. The CDR3 is made up of 15 amino acids. The CDR3 bases are TGTGCCAGCAGCCTAAACAAGGGGACAGGGGATGGCTACACCTTC. This codes for CASSLNKGTGDGYTF. The full variable domain, in which reference TRBV14 and TRBJ1-2 provide the parts outside the CDR3, is EAGVTQFPSHSVIEKGQTVTLRCDPISGHDNLYWYRRVMGKEIKFLLHFVKESKQDESGMPNNRFLAERTGGTYSTLKVQPAELEDSGVYFCASSLNKGTGDGYTFGSGTRLTVV.

This clone showed up just a few times. The chain recombines TRBV27 with TRBJ2-7, with 11 nucleotides matching TRBD2. The CDR3 extends over 14 amino acids. The J segment lost 2 bases and the V segment lost 5 bases, leaving 2 bases of the junction unmatched. Germline-derived CDR1 and CDR2 are MNHEY and SMNVEV (reference sequence). CDR3 in amino acids: CASSPLAGAYEQYF. As DNA, the CDR3 is TGTGCCAGCAGTCCACTAGCGGGAGCCTACGAGCAGTACTTC.

The CDR3 nucleotides are TGTGCCAGCAGCCCTACAGGGACTGAAGCTTTCTTT. The encoded protein is CASSPTGTEAFF. This chain uses TRBV5-4 with TRBJ1-1; tentatively, D is TRBD1 (6 bases). Germline V lookup: CDR1 SGHNT, CDR2 YYREEE (reference sequence). V was cut by 4 bases and J by 5 bases, with 9 bases left in between. This CDR3 spans 12 amino acids.

The CDR3 loop is CASSFNRASNYGYTF. CDR3 nucleotides: TGTGCCAGCAGCTTCAACAGGGCCTCCAACTATGGCTACACCTTC. This sequence joins TRBV5-4 and TRBJ1-2, with D maybe TRBD1 (6 bases). In germline, CDR1 is SGHNT, CDR2 YYREEE (reference sequence). The CDR3 totals 15 residues. The V end lost 2 bases, the J end lost 2 bases, and 13 bases lay between the germline ends. Using reference TRBV5-4 and TRBJ1-2 for the parts outside the CDR3, the full variable domain is ETGVTQSPTHLIKTRGQQVTLRCSSQSGHNTVSWYQQALGQGPQFIFQYYREEENGRGNFPPRFSGLQFPNYSSELNVNALELDDSALYLCASSFNRASNYGYTFGSGTRLTVV.

Concerning this clone: An end of the junction differs from the germline gene, which may be a read error. This chain uses TRBV7-7 with TRBJ2-1; 8 bases line up with TRBD1. Looked up from germline, CDR1 is SSHAT and CDR2 is FNYEAQ (reference sequence). The CDR3 runs to 14 residues. The DNA for the CDR3 is TGTGCTAGCAGCCCAGGACAGGGCTACAATGAGCAGTTCTTC. It codes for CASSPGQGYNEQFF.

The V call is TRBV7-8, the J call TRBJ2-5; 8 bases fit TRBD1. The CDR3 covers 15 residues. Per the germline V gene, CDR1 is SGHVS and CDR2 is FQNEAQ. V gave up 1 base and J gave up 5 bases; unmatched junction bases: 6. The CDR3, as DNA: TGTGCCAGCAGCTTAGGGGCACGACAGGGGGAGACCCAGTACTTC. This translates into CASSLGARQGETQYF.

This chain's CDR3 is CASSLGQGASQPQHF. The CDR3 nucleotides are TGTGCCAGCAGCTTAGGACAGGGGGCAAGTCAGCCCCAGCATTTT. The chain employs TRBV7-9 and TRBJ1-5; 10 nucleotides line up with TRBD1. V dropped 1 base and J dropped 6; count of bases not matched to a gene: 3. CDR3 length: 15 amino acids. Germline V gene data show CDR1 as SEHNR and CDR2 as FQNEAQ (reference sequence).

The gene calls are TRBV28 and TRBJ2-5; 14 bases are shared with TRBD2. With 5 bases clipped from V and 0 bases from J, the junction kept 2 bases outside the gene matches. Germline V gene sequence: CDR1 MDHEN, CDR2 SYDVKM. This CDR3 has 16 amino acids. The CDR3 loop is CASSKGLAGDQETQYF. CDR3 nucleotide sequence: TGTGCCAGCAGTAAGGGACTAGCGGGAGACCAAGAGACCCAGTACTTC.

The chain employs TRBV7-2 and TRBJ2-2, with 7 positions matching TRBD2. This CDR3 is built from 14 residues. J lost 4 bases, V lost 7 bases, and 6 bases had no gene match. Germline-derived CDR1 and CDR2 are SGHTA and FQGNSA. The CDR3 DNA follows: TGTGCCAGCAATTTGGGAGGGTCCACCGGGGAGCTGTTTTTT. Protein: CASNLGGSTGELFF.

The rearrangement links TRBV5-1 to TRBJ1-1; tentative D call: TRBD1 (5 bases). This CDR3 spans 12 amino acids. Per the germline V gene, CDR1 is SGHRS and CDR2 is YFSETQ. The V end lost 4 bases, the J end lost 7 bases, and 11 bases lay between the germline ends. CDR3 in DNA: TGCGCCAGCAGCGAGGACACAGGTGAAGCTTTCTTT. Residues: CASSEDTGEAFF.

The chain uses TRBV5-4 and TRBJ2-7; D remains unclear. V lost 1 base and J 3 bases, leaving 5 bases between the germline ends. Germline CDR1 reads SGHNT; CDR2 reads YYREEE (reference sequence). The CDR3 sequence is 12 residues long. Here the CDR3 reads CASSLQGYEQYF. The DNA for the CDR3 is TGTGCCAGCAGCTTGCAAGGCTACGAGCAGTACTTC.

This clone was recorded once. This sequence joins TRBV19 and TRBJ2-7, with TRBD1 identical over 12 bases. The germline V gene encodes CDR1 LNHDA and CDR2 SQIVND (reference sequence). The length of the CDR3 is 16 residues. After removal of 4 bases from V and 2 bases from J, the junction contained 6 bases not matched to a gene. CDR3 bases: TGTGCCAGTAGTAGAACCGGGACAGGGGGCGCCTACGAGCAGTACTTC. Protein sequence: CASSRTGTGGAYEQYF.

The rearrangement uses TRBV5-1 and TRBJ2-5; D ambiguous. This CDR3 comprises 12 residues. The ends were cut back, 0 bases at V and 4 bases at J, with 4 bases in the middle. Germline V gene lookup returns CDR1 SGHRS and CDR2 YFSETQ. In DNA form, the CDR3 reads TGCGCCAGCAGCTTGGCCAGAGAGACCCAGTACTTC. This gives the protein CASSLARETQYF.

The chain combines TRBV12-3 or TRBV12-4 with TRBJ1-1, with D unresolved. The ends were cut back, 6 bases at V and 0 bases at J, with 5 bases in the middle. The CDR3 runs 12 residues. The CDR3 DNA reads as TGTGCCAGCAGCCTCATGAACACTGAAGCTTTCTTT. Encoded protein: CASSLMNTEAFF.

The V and J genes are TRBV6-5 and TRBJ1-4, with D perhaps matching TRBD1 (5 bases). The germline V and J ends were trimmed by 0 bases and 4 bases, with 9 bases remaining between them. The CDR3 runs to 15 residues. Germline CDR1 reads MNHEY; CDR2 reads SVGAGI. CDR3 loop: CASSYSGGDNEKLFF. The DNA of the CDR3 is TGTGCCAGCAGTTACTCCGGGGGGGATAATGAAAAACTGTTTTTT.

This clone came up once. V gene TRBV6-5 combines with J gene TRBJ1-3, with D perhaps matching TRBD1 (5 bases). Germline CDR1 and CDR2: MNHEY and SVGAGI. V lost 6 bases, J lost 4 bases, and 16 bases lay in between. There are 15 residues in the CDR3. The CDR3 protein is CASSPSTGAGNTIYF. The CDR3 bases are TGTGCCAGCAGCCCGAGCACAGGCGCCGGAAACACCATATATTTT.

The chain has TRBV6-5 and TRBJ2-7; unclear D gene. V lost 4 bases, J lost 6 bases, and 16 bases lay in between. The germline V gene has CDR1 MNHEY and CDR2 SVGAGI. This CDR3 is built from 14 residues. CDR3 sequence (DNA): TGTGCCAGCAGTTTGGCGCCCGTTCCGTTCGAGCAGTACTTC. Amino acid sequence: CASSLAPVPFEQYF.

This sequence joins TRBV24-1 and TRBJ2-7; 7 bases are shared with TRBD1. This CDR3 spans 18 amino acids. Germline V lookup: CDR1 KGHDR, CDR2 SFDVKD. Germline trimming cut 5 bases from V and 0 bases from J; bases unmatched to any gene: 15. The CDR3 spells CATSALTGNYLDSYEQYF. The CDR3 coding sequence is TGTGCCACCAGTGCCTTGACAGGGAACTATCTAGACTCCTACGAGCAGTACTTC.

DNA for the CDR3: TGCAGCGTTAAGTTACCGGGCGTTAACACCGGGGAGCTGTTTTTT. It encodes CSVKLPGVNTGELFF. The chain recombines TRBV29-1 with TRBJ2-2; D ambiguous. CDR1 and CDR2 from the germline V gene are SQVTM and ANQGSEA. This CDR3 is 15 amino acids long. Between the trimmed V and J ends, which lost 5 bases and 2 bases, there was a span of 15 bases.

In its sample, this clone was seen once. The V and J genes are TRBV5-1 and TRBJ2-1; D may correspond to TRBD1 or TRBD2 (5 bases each). V lost 4 bases to trimming and J lost 8 bases, with 16 bases between them. The CDR3 has 14 residues. Germline loops: CDR1 SGHRS, CDR2 YFSETQ. The CDR3 is CASSGFLGTDEQFF. In DNA form, the CDR3 reads TGCGCCAGCAGCGGGTTCCTAGGGACCGATGAGCAGTTCTTC.

This clone came up once. The rearrangement uses TRBV6-6 and TRBJ1-5; TRBD1 might be the D (6 bases). Looked up from germline, CDR1 is MNHNY and CDR2 is SVGAGI (reference sequence). V lost 4 bases, J lost 0 bases, and 7 bases lay in between. There are 14 residues in the CDR3. In DNA form, the CDR3 reads TGTGCCAGCAGTTCCAGGGGTAGCAATCAGCCCCAGCATTTT. It is translated as CASSSRGSNQPQHF.

This clone was detected once. Written as DNA, the CDR3 is TGTGCCATAGCTCCGAGGACAGGGGGCGCGGACTATGGCTACACCTTC. It encodes CAIAPRTGGADYGYTF. V usage is TRBV10-3 and J usage is TRBJ1-2, with 11 bases that match TRBD1. The CDR3 extends over 16 amino acids. CDR1 and CDR2 from the germline V gene are ENHRY and SYGVKD. The junction had 12 bases not matched to a gene; V was cut back by 9 bases and J by 3 bases.

The chain combines TRBV6-6 with TRBJ2-3, with 10 bases fitting TRBD2. With V trimmed by 5 bases and J by 1 base, 6 bases remained unmatched. This CDR3 has 16 amino acids. Germline loops: CDR1 MNHNY, CDR2 SVGAGI (reference sequence). The CDR3 loop reads CASSTRTSGRTDTQYF. CDR3 in DNA: TGTGCCAGCAGTACCCGGACTAGCGGACGCACAGATACGCAGTATTTT.

The chain combines TRBV2 with TRBJ2-7, with D possibly matching TRBD1 (6 bases). Germline CDR1 SNHLY, CDR2 FYNNEI. CDR3 size: 16 residues. V gave up 6 bases and J gave up 1 base, with 19 bases separating them. The CDR3 nucleotides are TGTGCCAGCAGACTCACTCAAGGGGGTCCGTCCTACGAGCAGTACTTC. Translating it yields CASRLTQGGPSYEQYF.